The 5 T cell receptor beta chains below all came from one sample that was sequenced in a study of cytotoxic CD8 clonotypes in ibrutinib-treated CLL. The protocol was immunoSEQ multiplex PCR, while the TCRdb copy is restricted to in-frame clones and leaves out a portion. The top ten hold around 23% of the sample, which has more than 85,000 clones, roughly three quarters seen once. Specimen: PBMCs, collected after 24 months of ibrutinib treatment. These receptors were collected from a human donor with chronic lymphocytic leukemia.

The chain is built from TRBV19 and TRBJ2-7; 13 bases match TRBD2. There are 21 residues in the CDR3. Losses at the gene ends were 6 bases for V and 4 bases for J; bases not matched to a gene: 24. Germline V gives CDR1 LNHDA, CDR2 SQIVND (reference sequence). The CDR3 region is CASSQTNPGLAGPLPMYEQYF. The CDR3 bases are TGTGCCAGTAGCCAGACCAACCCGGGACTAGCGGGACCCCTACCGATGTACGAGCAGTACTTC.

This clone was found many times. V gene TRBV28 combines with J gene TRBJ2-2; 8 bases are shared with TRBD2. The V gene's germline CDR1 is MDHEN and CDR2 SYDVKM. The CDR3 runs 15 residues. Trimming removed 8 bases from V and 4 bases from J; junction bases left unmatched: 9. The CDR3 loop is CASGSAGGVTGELFF. CDR3 coding DNA: TGTGCCAGCGGGTCGGCGGGAGGAGTCACCGGGGAGCTGTTTTTT.

The V and J genes are TRBV4-1 and TRBJ1-5; no clear D gene. The V end lost 0 bases, the J end lost 2 bases, and 11 bases lay between the germline ends. The CDR3 is 16 amino acids. Germline values: CDR1 MGHRA, CDR2 YSYEKL. In DNA, the CDR3 is TGCGCCAGCAGCCAAGAAATGGGTTCGGGCAATCAGCCCCAGCATTTT. Protein: CASSQEMGSGNQPQHF.

The chain links TRBV5-1 to TRBJ2-1; TRBD2 matches at 8 bases. Germline V gene sequence: CDR1 SGHRS, CDR2 YFSETQ. The CDR3 runs to 15 residues. J lost 7 bases, V lost 0 bases, and 6 bases had no gene match. The CDR3 is CASSLVLAGHNEQFF. The CDR3 region has the DNA TGCGCCAGCAGCTTGGTTTTAGCGGGACATAATGAGCAGTTCTTC.

V usage is TRBV7-9 and J usage is TRBJ2-7; 8 bases match TRBD1. The CDR3 runs 14 residues. J gave up 3 bases and V 5 bases, and 6 bases lay outside the gene matches. Germline values: CDR1 SEHNR, CDR2 FQNEAQ (reference sequence). CDR3 protein: CASSQDRGNYEQYF. The CDR3 DNA reads as TGTGCCAGCAGCCAAGACAGGGGAAACTACGAGCAGTACTTC.